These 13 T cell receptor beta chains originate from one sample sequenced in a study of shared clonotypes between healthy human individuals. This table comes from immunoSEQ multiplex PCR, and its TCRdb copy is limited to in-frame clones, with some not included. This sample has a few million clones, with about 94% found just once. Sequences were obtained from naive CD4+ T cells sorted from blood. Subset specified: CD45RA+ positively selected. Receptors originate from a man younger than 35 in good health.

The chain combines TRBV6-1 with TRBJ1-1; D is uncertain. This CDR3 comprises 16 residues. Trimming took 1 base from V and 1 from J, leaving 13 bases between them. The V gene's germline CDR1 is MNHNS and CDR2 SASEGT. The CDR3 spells CASSEGAGPANTEAFF. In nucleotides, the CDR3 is TGTGCCAGCAGTGAAGGTGCCGGGCCAGCGAACACTGAAGCTTTCTTT.

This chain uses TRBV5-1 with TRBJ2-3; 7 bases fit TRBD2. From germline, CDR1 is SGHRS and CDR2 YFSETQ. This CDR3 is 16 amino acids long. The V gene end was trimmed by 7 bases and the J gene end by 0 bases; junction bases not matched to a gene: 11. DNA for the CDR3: TGCGCCAGCCAGTTGCACGGAGCGGGAAGCACAGATACGCAGTATTTT. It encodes CASQLHGAGSTDTQYF.

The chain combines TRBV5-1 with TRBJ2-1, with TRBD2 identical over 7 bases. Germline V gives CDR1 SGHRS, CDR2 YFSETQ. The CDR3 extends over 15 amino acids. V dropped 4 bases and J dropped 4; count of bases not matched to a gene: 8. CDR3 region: CASSPGRERYNEQFF. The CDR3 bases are TGCGCCAGCAGCCCTGGGAGGGAGCGGTACAATGAGCAGTTCTTC.

CDR3 residues: CASSPGRVHEQYF. In DNA, the CDR3 is TGTGCCAGCTCACCGGGCAGGGTCCACGAGCAGTACTTC. The chain employs TRBV18 and TRBJ2-7, with D possibly being TRBD1 (5 bases). The germline CDR1 and CDR2 sequences are KGHSH and LQKENI. The CDR3 spans 13 residues. Between the trimmed V and J ends, which lost 3 bases and 5 bases, there was a span of 11 bases. Complete variable domain (other parts from reference TRBV18 and TRBJ2-7): NAGVMQNPRHLVRRRGQEARLRCSPMKGHSHVYWYRQLPEEGLKFMVYLQKENIIDESGMPKERFSAEFPKEGPSILRIQQVVRGDSAAYFCASSPGRVHEQYFGPGTRLTVT.

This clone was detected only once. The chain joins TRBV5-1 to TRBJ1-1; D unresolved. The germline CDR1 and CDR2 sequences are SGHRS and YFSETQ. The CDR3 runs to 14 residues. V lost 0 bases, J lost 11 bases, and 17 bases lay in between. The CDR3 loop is CASSLERQRVGAFF. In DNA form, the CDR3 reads TGCGCCAGCAGCTTGGAGAGACAAAGGGTTGGGGCTTTCTTT.

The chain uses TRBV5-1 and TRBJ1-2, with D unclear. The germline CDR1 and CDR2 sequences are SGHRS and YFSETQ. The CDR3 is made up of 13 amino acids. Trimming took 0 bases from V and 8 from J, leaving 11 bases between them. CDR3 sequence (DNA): TGCGCCAGCAGCTTGGAATGGCGTCAGGGCTACACCTTC. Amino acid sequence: CASSLEWRQGYTF.

The CDR3 nucleotides are TGTGCCAGCAGGCCAGGGGGCCCGAGCAATCAGCCCCAGCATTTT. This translates into CASRPGGPSNQPQHF. The gene calls are TRBV6-1 and TRBJ1-5; 8 bases fit TRBD1. Trimming took 6 bases from V and 1 from J; bases not matched to a gene: 5. There are 15 residues in the CDR3. Germline V CDR1 and CDR2: MNHNS, SASEGT.

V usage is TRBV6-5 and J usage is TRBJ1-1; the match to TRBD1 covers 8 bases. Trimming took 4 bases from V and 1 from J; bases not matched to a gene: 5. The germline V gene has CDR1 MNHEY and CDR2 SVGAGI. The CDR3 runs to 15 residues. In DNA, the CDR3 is TGTGCCAGCAGTTTATCCGGGACAGGGAACACTGAAGCTTTCTTT. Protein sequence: CASSLSGTGNTEAFF.

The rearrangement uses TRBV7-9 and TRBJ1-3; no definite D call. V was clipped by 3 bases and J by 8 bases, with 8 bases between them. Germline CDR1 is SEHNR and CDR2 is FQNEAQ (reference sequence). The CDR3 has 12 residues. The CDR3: CASSLASDTIYF. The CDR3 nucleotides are TGTGCCAGCAGCTTGGCCTCAGACACCATATATTTT.

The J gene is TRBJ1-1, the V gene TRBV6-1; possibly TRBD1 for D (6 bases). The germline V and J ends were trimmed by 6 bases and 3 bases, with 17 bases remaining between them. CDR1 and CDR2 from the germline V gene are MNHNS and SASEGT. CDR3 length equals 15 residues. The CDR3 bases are TGTGCCAGCAGGGGGAGGGGGGGTTGGCACACTGAAGCTTTCTTT. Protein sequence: CASRGRGGWHTEAFF.

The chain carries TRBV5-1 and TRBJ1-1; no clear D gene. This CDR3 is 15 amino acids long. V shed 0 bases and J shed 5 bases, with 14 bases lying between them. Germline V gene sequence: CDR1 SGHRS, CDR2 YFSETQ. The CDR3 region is CASSLGWMTGTEAFF. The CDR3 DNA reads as TGCGCCAGCAGCTTGGGGTGGATGACGGGGACTGAAGCTTTCTTT.

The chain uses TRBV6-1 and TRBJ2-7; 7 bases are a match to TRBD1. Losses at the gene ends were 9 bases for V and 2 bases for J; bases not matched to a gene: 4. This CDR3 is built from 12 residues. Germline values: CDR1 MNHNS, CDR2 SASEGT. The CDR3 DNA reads TGTGCCAGTACAGGGGCAACCTACGAGCAGTACTTC. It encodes CASTGATYEQYF.

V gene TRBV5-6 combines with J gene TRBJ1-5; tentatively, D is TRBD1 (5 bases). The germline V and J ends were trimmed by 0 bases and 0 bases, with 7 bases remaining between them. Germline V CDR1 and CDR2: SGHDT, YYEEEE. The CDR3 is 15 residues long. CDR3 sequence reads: CASSLDGASNQPQHF. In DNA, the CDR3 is TGTGCCAGCAGCTTGGATGGGGCTAGCAATCAGCCCCAGCATTTT.